This T cell receptor (beta chain) was captured in a study of blood T cell repertoires in COVID-19. Profiling relied on immunoSEQ multiplex PCR, and the TCRdb table lists in-frame clones only, not all of them. The data contain over 35,000 clones, around 90% of them singletons. This clone was detected only once. The germline CDR1 and CDR2 sequences are LGHNA and YSLEER. V shed 1 base, J shed 8 bases, and the junction held 7 bases outside the gene matches. The CDR3 spans 17 residues. The receptor was derived from a man between 70 and 80 years old with active COVID-19. Sequencing was performed on peripheral blood. The rearrangement uses TRBV4-3 and TRBJ2-4; 14 bases fit TRBD2. The DNA of the CDR3 is TGCGCCAGCAGCCAAGGGCCTCCGACTAGCGGGGGGGACATTCAGTACTTC. This gives the protein CASSQGPPTSGGDIQYF.